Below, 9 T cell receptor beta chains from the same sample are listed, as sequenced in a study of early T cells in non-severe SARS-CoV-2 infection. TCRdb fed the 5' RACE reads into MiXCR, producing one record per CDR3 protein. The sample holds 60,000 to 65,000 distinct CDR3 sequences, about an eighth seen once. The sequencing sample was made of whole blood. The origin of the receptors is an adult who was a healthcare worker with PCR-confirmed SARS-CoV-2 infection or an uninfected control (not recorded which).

CDR3 residues: CASSRQGLSGNTIYF. For the CDR3, the DNA is TGTGCCAGCAGTCGACAGGGCCTCTCTGGAAACACCATATATTTT. The chain recombines TRBV28 with TRBJ1-3, with TRBD1 matching over 7 bases. CDR3 length: 15 residues. V lost 5 bases and J lost 0; bases outside the gene matches: 4. Germline V gene sequence: CDR1 MDHEN, CDR2 SYDVKM. The full variable domain, its missing parts supplied by reference TRBV28 and TRBJ1-3, is DVKVTQSSRYLVKRTGEKVFLECVQDMDHENMFWYRQDPGLGLRLIYFSYDVKMKEKGDIPEGYSVSREKKERFSLILESASTNQTSMYLCASSRQGLSGNTIYFGEGSWLTVV.

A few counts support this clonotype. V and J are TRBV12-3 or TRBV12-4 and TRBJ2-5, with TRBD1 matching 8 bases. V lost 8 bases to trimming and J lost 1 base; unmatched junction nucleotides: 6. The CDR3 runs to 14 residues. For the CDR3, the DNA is TGTGCCAGCCTCCTGACAGGGGTCCAAGAGACCCAGTACTTC. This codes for CASLLTGVQETQYF.

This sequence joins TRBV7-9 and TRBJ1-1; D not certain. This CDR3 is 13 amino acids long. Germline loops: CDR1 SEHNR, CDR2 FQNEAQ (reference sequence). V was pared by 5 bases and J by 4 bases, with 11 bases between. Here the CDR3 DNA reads TGTGCCAGCAGCCCCCCCGCCGCCACTGAAGCTTTCTTT. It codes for CASSPPAATEAFF.

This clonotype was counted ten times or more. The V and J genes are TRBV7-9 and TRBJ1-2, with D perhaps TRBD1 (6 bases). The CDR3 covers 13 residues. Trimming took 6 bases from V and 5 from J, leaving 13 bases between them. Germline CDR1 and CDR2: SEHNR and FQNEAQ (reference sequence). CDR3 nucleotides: TGTGCCAGCAGTAGGACAGACCCTTATGGCTACACCTTC. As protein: CASSRTDPYGYTF. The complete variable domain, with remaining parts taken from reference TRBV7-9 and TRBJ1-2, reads DTGVSQNPRHKITKRGQNVTFRCDPISEHNRLYWYRQTLGQGPEFLTYFQNEAQLEKSRLLSDRFSAERPKGSFSTLEIQRTEQGDSAMYLCASSRTDPYGYTFGSGTRLTVV.

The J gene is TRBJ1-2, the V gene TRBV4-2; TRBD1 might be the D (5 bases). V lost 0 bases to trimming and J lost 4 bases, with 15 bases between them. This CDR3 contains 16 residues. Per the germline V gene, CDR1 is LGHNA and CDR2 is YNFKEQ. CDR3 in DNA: TGTGCCAGCAGCCAAGATCGGGGTTGGCAGGGCTATGGCTACACCTTC. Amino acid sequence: CASSQDRGWQGYGYTF.

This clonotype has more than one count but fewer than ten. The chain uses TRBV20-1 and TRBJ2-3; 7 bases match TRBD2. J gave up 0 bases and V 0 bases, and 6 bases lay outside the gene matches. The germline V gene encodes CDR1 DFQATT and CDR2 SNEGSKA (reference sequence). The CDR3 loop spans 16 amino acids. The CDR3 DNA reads TGCAGTGCTAGAGATCCTTTGACTAGCAGCACAGATACGCAGTATTTT. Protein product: CSARDPLTSSTDTQYF.

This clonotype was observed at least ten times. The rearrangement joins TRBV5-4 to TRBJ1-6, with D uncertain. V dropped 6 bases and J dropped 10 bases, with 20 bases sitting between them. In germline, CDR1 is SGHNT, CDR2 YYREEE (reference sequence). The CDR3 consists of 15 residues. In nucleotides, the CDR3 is TGTGCCAGCACCCCGGGCCCTATCGTCCAATCACCCCTCCACTTT. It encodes CASTPGPIVQSPLHF.

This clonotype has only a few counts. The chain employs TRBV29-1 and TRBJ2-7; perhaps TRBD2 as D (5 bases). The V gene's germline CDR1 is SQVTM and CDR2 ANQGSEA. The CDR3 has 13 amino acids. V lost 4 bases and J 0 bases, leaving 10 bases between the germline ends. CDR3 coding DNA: TGCAGCGTTGGGACCCGGGGCTCCTACGAGCAGTACTTC. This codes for CSVGTRGSYEQYF.

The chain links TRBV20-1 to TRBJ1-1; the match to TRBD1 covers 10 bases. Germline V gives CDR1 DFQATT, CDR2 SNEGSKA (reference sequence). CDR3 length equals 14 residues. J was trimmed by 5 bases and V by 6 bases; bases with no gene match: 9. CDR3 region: CSARQGADRTEAFF. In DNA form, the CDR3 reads TGCAGTGCACGACAGGGGGCGGATCGGACTGAAGCTTTCTTT.